Listed below are T cell receptor beta chains from one sample, sequenced in a study of T cell changes during pregnancy in multiple sclerosis. Assay: immunoSEQ multiplex PCR; the TCRdb copy retains only in-frame clones and omits some. Counted here are around 28,000 clones, about nine tenths occurring once; the ten biggest clones make up around 4.1%. Sequencing used CD8+ T cells from peripheral blood mononuclear cells, obtained in the second trimester of pregnancy. All receptors derive from a female donor with multiple sclerosis, enrolled in a pregnancy study. The CDR3 runs from the conserved cysteine through the conserved F or W. D genes are given only for firm matches. Size tells how often a clone was seen (once, few, many) or the class of an expanded clone, and some rows leave it out.

d_gene | j_gene | v_gene | abundance | CDR3aa | CDR3nt
NA | TRBJ2-3 | TRBV29-1 | NA | CSVDRGQRTDTQYF | TGCAGCGTTGATAGAGGGCAACGCACAGATACGCAGTATTTT
NA | TRBJ1-1 | TRBV27 | NA | CASSSTGLVTEAFF | TGTGCCAGCAGTTCAACGGGACTCGTCACTGAAGCTTTCTTT
NA | TRBJ1-2 | TRBV19 | NA | CASSWTETTVGYTF | TGTGCCAGTAGTTGGACAGAAACTACCGTTGGCTACACCTTC
NA | TRBJ2-7 | TRBV7-9 | NA | CASSLDDARGYEQYF | TGTGCCAGCAGCTTAGACGACGCACGGGGCTACGAGCAGTACTTC
NA | TRBJ1-1 | TRBV5-1 | NA | CASSLKQGMNTEAFF | TGCGCCAGCAGCTTGAAACAGGGAATGAACACTGAAGCTTTCTTT
NA | TRBJ2-7 | TRBV7-6 | NA | CASSLVRRREQYF | TGTGCCAGCAGCTTAGTCCGGAGACGCGAGCAGTACTTC
TRBD2 | TRBJ2-1 | TRBV10-3 | NA | CAISDMSGSNEQFF | TGTGCCATCAGTGATATGAGCGGGAGCAATGAGCAGTTCTTC
NA | TRBJ1-5 | TRBV7-6 | NA | CASSPWGQGNQPQHF | TGTGCCAGCAGCCCATGGGGGCAGGGCAATCAGCCCCAGCATTTT
NA | TRBJ2-3 | TRBV28 | NA | CASSLISGTDTQYF | TGTGCCAGCAGTTTAATAAGCGGCACAGATACGCAGTATTTT
NA | TRBJ1-2 | TRBV28 | NA | CARVDGRGLSSYGYTF | TGTGCCAGAGTGGATGGCAGGGGCCTTTCTAGCTATGGCTACACCTTC
NA | TRBJ2-1 | TRBV7-9 | few | CASSLELDEQFF | TGTGCCAGCAGCCTGGAGCTCGATGAGCAGTTCTTC
NA | TRBJ2-7 | TRBV10-1 | NA | CASSELTDGEQYF | TGCGCCAGCAGTGAACTTACAGATGGGGAGCAGTACTTC
TRBD1 | TRBJ2-3 | TRBV5-1 | once | CASSLGQGAADTQYF | TGCGCCAGCAGCTTGGGACAGGGGGCCGCAGATACGCAGTATTTT
TRBD2 | TRBJ2-2 | TRBV10-1 | NA | CASSESYSGMRVGYNTGELFF | TGCGCCAGCAGTGAGTCATATAGCGGGATGAGAGTTGGTTATAACACCGGGGAGCTGTTTTTT
NA | TRBJ1-1 | TRBV12-5 | few | CASGYRTDLNTEAFF | TGTGCTAGTGGTTACCGGACAGATTTGAACACTGAAGCTTTCTTT
TRBD1 | TRBJ2-5 | TRBV29-1 | NA | CSVEELDRGETQYF | TGCAGCGTTGAGGAGCTGGACAGGGGAGAGACCCAGTACTTC
NA | TRBJ1-1 | TRBV19 | NA | CASSILQNMNTEAFF | TGTGCCAGTAGTATTTTACAGAACATGAACACTGAAGCTTTCTTT
TRBD1 | TRBJ1-2 | TRBV2 | NA | CASSDGQGLDGYTF | TGTGCCAGCAGTGACGGACAGGGGTTAGATGGCTACACCTTC
TRBD1 | TRBJ2-1 | TRBV4-1 | NA | CASSRGQGRDEQFF | TGCGCCAGCAGCCGTGGACAGGGGAGGGATGAGCAGTTCTTC
TRBD1 | TRBJ2-1 | TRBV2 | NA | CASSDRGSSYNEQFF | TGTGCCAGCAGCGACAGGGGGAGCTCCTACAATGAGCAGTTCTTC
TRBD1 | TRBJ2-7 | TRBV6-6 | NA | CASSSLDRGRDEQYF | TGTGCCAGCAGTTCCCTGGACAGGGGGCGCGACGAGCAGTACTTC
NA | TRBJ2-3 | TRBV10-3 | NA | CAFRPGDTDTQYF | TGTGCCTTCCGACCGGGAGACACAGATACGCAGTATTTT
TRBD1 | TRBJ1-5 | TRBV5-6 | NA | CASSFSTGGSNQPQHF | TGTGCCAGCAGCTTCTCCACAGGGGGTAGCAATCAGCCCCAGCATTTT
TRBD1 | TRBJ2-7 | TRBV2 | NA | CARWTGSEQYF | TGTGCCAGATGGACAGGCAGCGAGCAGTACTTC
TRBD2 | TRBJ2-5 | TRBV5-1 | few | CASSLLRERQETQYF | TGCGCCAGCAGCTTGTTGCGGGAGAGGCAAGAGACCCAGTACTTC
TRBD2 | TRBJ2-7 | TRBV10-1 | NA | CASSGDMAGGRSEQYF | TGCGCCAGCAGCGGGGATATGGCGGGAGGGAGAAGCGAGCAGTACTTC
NA | TRBJ1-4 | TRBV19 | NA | CASSTPPNRRAEKLFF | TGTGCCAGTAGTACCCCCCCAAACCGGCGGGCCGAAAAACTGTTTTTT
TRBD1 | TRBJ2-1 | TRBV7-9 | NA | CASSLVMGQGHGSYNEQFF | TGTGCCAGCAGCTTAGTAATGGGACAGGGTCATGGCTCCTACAATGAGCAGTTCTTC